A single count supports the clone carrying this TCR beta chain. This sample is part of a study of blood T cell repertoires in COVID-19. As originally analysed: For nucleated cells, counts were estimated from reference gene primer amplification. Assay used: immunoSEQ multiplex PCR; TCRdb lists only in-frame clones, some missing. The V and J calls and clone size come from that table; D and trimming were worked out from the DNA. The profile shows 150,000 to 200,000 clones, roughly 76% of them singletons. The germline gives CDR1 LNHDA, CDR2 SQIVND (reference sequence). The CDR3 spans 13 residues. The V and J ends lost 5 bases and 1 base respectively, with 8 bases between them.

The receptor's source is a woman older than 75 with COVID-19, enrolled during active disease. The specimen was peripheral blood. This chain uses TRBV19 with TRBJ2-5; a weak D match, TRBD1 (5 bases). The CDR3 loop is CASSRQGQETQYF. As DNA, the CDR3 is TGTGCCAGTAGTCGGCAGGGCCAAGAGACCCAGTACTTC.